These T cell receptor beta chains were read from a single sample in a study of blood T cell repertoires in COVID-19. The protocol was immunoSEQ multiplex PCR, while the TCRdb copy is restricted to in-frame clones and leaves out a portion. Among 110,000 to 150,000 clones listed, about 85% were seen once. Input material: peripheral blood. The source is a woman in her sixties or seventies with COVID-19, enrolled during active disease. CDR3s include the opening cysteine and the closing phenylalanine or tryptophan. Fields, in order: D gene, V gene, clone size, J gene, CDR3 DNA, CDR3 protein. The D gene is left open where the match is weak. Size values are once, few and many counts, or a class for expanded clones, and some rows have none.

-,TRBV4-3,-,TRBJ1-1,TGCGCCAGCAGTCTTGACTGGAACACTGAAGCTTTCTTT,CASSLDWNTEAFF
TRBD1,TRBV5-1,-,TRBJ2-6,TGCGCCAGCAGCTTTACAGGGGTCTCTGGGGCCAACGTCCTGACTTTC,CASSFTGVSGANVLTF
TRBD1,TRBV14,-,TRBJ2-1,TGTGCCAGCAGCCAAGATCCTGGGACAGGGAAGCTTCGCGGTGAGCAGTTCTTC,CASSQDPGTGKLRGEQFF
TRBD1,TRBV19,-,TRBJ1-4,TGTGCCAGTAGTCCTTGGGGAGGACAGGGAACTAATGAAAAACTGTTTTTT,CASSPWGGQGTNEKLFF
TRBD2,TRBV5-1,-,TRBJ2-1,TGCGCCAGTAGCGGGGGGGCGTCGAATGAGCAGTTCTTC,CASSGGASNEQFF
-,TRBV5-4,once,TRBJ2-7,TGTGCCAGCAGCATAAAAACAGGGAGCTTGAACGAGCAGTACTTC,CASSIKTGSLNEQYF
TRBD1,TRBV5-1,-,TRBJ2-7,TGCGCCAGCAGCCTCTACGGGACAGGGAACGACGAGCAGTACTTC,CASSLYGTGNDEQYF
TRBD2,TRBV4-2,few,TRBJ2-5,TGTGCCAGCAGCCAGGCCCCTTCTAGCGGCCAAGAGACCCAGTACTTC,CASSQAPSSGQETQYF
-,TRBV6-1,-,TRBJ1-6,TGTGCCAGCAGTGAACAGGGGAGCTCCTATAATTCACCCCTCCACTTT,CASSEQGSSYNSPLHF
TRBD1,TRBV30,-,TRBJ1-1,TGTGCCTGGAGTTATAAGACAGGGAGGACTGAAGCTTTCTTT,CAWSYKTGRTEAFF
-,TRBV2,-,TRBJ1-2,TGTGCCAGCAGTGAATTCGGACAGAGTAACTATGGCTACACCTTC,CASSEFGQSNYGYTF
TRBD2,TRBV4-2,-,TRBJ2-5,TGTGCCAGCAGCCAAGACTTAGCGGGGGCGCGTCAGACCCAGTACTTC,CASSQDLAGARQTQYF
-,TRBV28,-,TRBJ2-7,TGTGCCAGCAGTTTAAGGGGCTACGATAAATCCTACGAGCAGTACTTC,CASSLRGYDKSYEQYF
-,TRBV6-5,-,TRBJ1-4,TGTGCCAGCAGTTACGCACCAGGACAGCTTAATGAAAAACTGTTTTTT,CASSYAPGQLNEKLFF
-,TRBV7-2,-,TRBJ1-1,TGTGCCAGCAGCTTATTGGGGGACGGGAGCACTGAAGCTTTCTTT,CASSLLGDGSTEAFF
-,TRBV21-1,-,TRBJ2-7,TGTGCCAGCAGCGCCCGGGACAGCTACGAGCAGTACTTC,CASSARDSYEQYF
-,TRBV23-1,-,TRBJ1-5,TGCGCCAGCAGTCGCACATTATTCAGACGAGTTTGGCAGGGACTAGCTCGGGGCAATCAGCCCCAGCATTTT,CASSRTLFRRVWQGLARGNQPQHF
-,TRBV12-3/TRBV12-4,-,TRBJ2-3,TGTGCCAGCAGTTTAAGACGGGGGGATACGCAGTATTTT,CASSLRRGDTQYF
-,TRBV28,-,TRBJ1-3,TGTGCCAGCAGCAAACCCAGGGGTGGGACTGGAAACACCATATATTTT,CASSKPRGGTGNTIYF
-,TRBV4-3,once,TRBJ2-3,TGCGCCAGCAGCCAAGATCCCCAGGGGGGTAGCACAGATACGCAGTATTTT,CASSQDPQGGSTDTQYF
-,TRBV9,-,TRBJ1-3,TGTGCCAGCAGCGTATCGGGGTCCCTGGGGGGAAACACCATATATTTT,CASSVSGSLGGNTIYF
-,TRBV30,few,TRBJ1-6,TGTGCCTGGAGTGTACCGGGGGGGGCGAGGTCACCCCTCCACTTT,CAWSVPGGARSPLHF
-,TRBV6-4,few,TRBJ1-4,TGTGCCAGCAGTGACTCGGCGGGAAGTGAAAAACTGTTTTTT,CASSDSAGSEKLFF
TRBD1,TRBV6-6,-,TRBJ1-2,TGTGCCAGCAGTAGAGGGACAGGGGATGGCTACACCTTC,CASSRGTGDGYTF
TRBD1,TRBV7-8,-,TRBJ1-6,TGTGCCAGCAGCCCCCGACAGGGCCTGTCGAATTCACCCCTCCACTTT,CASSPRQGLSNSPLHF
-,TRBV30,-,TRBJ1-2,TGTGCCCGCAGGGGTAACTATGGCTACACCTTC,CARRGNYGYTF
-,TRBV2,-,TRBJ1-6,TGTGCCAGCAATCCAACTAGGGATTCACCCCTCCACTTT,CASNPTRDSPLHF
-,TRBV2,-,TRBJ1-5,TGTGCCAGCAGCGCCGGCAGGGTGAGTCCGGATCAGCCCCAGCATTTT,CASSAGRVSPDQPQHF
-,TRBV21-1,-,TRBJ1-6,TGTGCCATCACCGGGAGACGAAGCTCCTATAATTCACCCCTCCACTTT,CAITGRRSSYNSPLHF
-,TRBV12-1,-,TRBJ2-3,TGTGCCAGCCCCCGAAACCGGGCGGGGGGAACAGATACGCAGTATTTT,CASPRNRAGGTDTQYF
TRBD1,TRBV2,-,TRBJ1-5,TGTGCCAGCAGTATAGACAGGGGGCGCGACAATCAGCCCCAGCATTTT,CASSIDRGRDNQPQHF
-,TRBV18,-,TRBJ2-5,TGTGCCAGCTCACAGCAACAAGAGACCCAGTACTTC,CASSQQQETQYF
-,TRBV19,-,TRBJ1-5,TGTGCCAGTAGTATCGCCCGGGATCGCAATCAGCCCCAGCATTTT,CASSIARDRNQPQHF
TRBD2,TRBV19,-,TRBJ2-1,TGTGCCAGTAGTATCGGGACTAGGGGTCGGAATGAGCAGTTCTTC,CASSIGTRGRNEQFF
-,TRBV28,once,TRBJ1-2,TGTGCCAGCAGTGGGGGGGGAGACTATGGCTACACCTTC,CASSGGGDYGYTF